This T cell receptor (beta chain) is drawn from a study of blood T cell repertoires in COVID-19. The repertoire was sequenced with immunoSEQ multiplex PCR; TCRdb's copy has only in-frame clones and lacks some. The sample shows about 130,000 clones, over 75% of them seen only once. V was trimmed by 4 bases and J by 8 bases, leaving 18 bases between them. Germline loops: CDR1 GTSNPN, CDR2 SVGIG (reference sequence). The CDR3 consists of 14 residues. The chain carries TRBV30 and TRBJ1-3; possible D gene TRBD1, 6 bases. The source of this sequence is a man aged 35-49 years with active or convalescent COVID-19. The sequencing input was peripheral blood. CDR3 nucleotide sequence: TGTGCCTGGACCGAGGGGACAATCACGGACACCATATATTTT. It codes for CAWTEGTITDTIYF.